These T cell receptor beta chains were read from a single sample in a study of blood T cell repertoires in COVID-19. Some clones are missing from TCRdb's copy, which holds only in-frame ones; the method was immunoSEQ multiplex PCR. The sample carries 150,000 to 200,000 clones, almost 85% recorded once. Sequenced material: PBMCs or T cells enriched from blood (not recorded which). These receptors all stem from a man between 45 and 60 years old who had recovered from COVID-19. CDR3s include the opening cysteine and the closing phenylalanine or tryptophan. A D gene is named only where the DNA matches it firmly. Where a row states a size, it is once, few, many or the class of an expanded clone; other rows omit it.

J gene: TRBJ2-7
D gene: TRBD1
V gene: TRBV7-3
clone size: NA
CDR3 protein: CASSLGQGLSYEQYF
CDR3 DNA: TGTGCCAGCAGCTTAGGACAGGGACTTTCCTACGAGCAGTACTTC

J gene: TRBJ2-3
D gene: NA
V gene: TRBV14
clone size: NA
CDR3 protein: CASSRGGITDTQYF
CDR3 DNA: TGTGCCAGCAGCCGCGGCGGGATCACAGATACGCAGTATTTT

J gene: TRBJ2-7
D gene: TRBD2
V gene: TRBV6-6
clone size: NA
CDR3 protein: CASSYQSTGLAGRSSYEQYF
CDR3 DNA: TGTGCCAGCAGCTATCAAAGTACGGGACTAGCGGGACGAAGCTCCTACGAGCAGTACTTC

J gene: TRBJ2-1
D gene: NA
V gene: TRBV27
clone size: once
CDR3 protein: CASSQPRGEQFF
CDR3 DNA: TGTGCCAGCAGTCAACCAAGGGGTGAGCAGTTCTTC

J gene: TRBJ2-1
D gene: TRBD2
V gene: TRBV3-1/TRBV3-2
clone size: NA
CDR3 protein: CASSHYREANEQFF
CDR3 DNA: TGTGCCAGCAGCCACTACCGGGAGGCCAATGAGCAGTTCTTC

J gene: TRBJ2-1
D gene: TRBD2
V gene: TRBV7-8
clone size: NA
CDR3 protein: CASSLSGQRGYNEQFF
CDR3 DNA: TGTGCCAGCAGCTTAAGTGGTCAGCGGGGGTACAATGAGCAGTTCTTC

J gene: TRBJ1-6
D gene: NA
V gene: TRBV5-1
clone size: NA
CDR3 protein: CASSLSGWGSPLHF
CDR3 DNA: TGCGCCAGCAGCTTGTCAGGGTGGGGATCACCCCTCCACTTT

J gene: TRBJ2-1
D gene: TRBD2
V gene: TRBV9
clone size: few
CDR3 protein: CASSAGWGLAEYNEQFF
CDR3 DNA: TGTGCCAGCAGCGCTGGATGGGGACTAGCGGAATACAATGAGCAGTTCTTC

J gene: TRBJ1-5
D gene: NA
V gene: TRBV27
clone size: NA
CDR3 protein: CASSLIGGNQPQHF
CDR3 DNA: TGTGCCAGCAGTTTAATCGGGGGGAATCAGCCCCAGCATTTT

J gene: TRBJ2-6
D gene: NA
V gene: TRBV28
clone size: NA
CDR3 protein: CASTVPGANVLTF
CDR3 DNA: TGTGCCAGCACGGTTCCTGGGGCCAACGTCCTGACTTTC

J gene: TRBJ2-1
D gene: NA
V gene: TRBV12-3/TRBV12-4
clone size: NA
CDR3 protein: CASSLGRSQEQFF
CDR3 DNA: TGTGCCAGCAGTTTGGGCAGGTCCCAGGAGCAGTTCTTC

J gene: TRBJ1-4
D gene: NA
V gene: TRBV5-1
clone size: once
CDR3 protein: CASTPGSNEKLFF
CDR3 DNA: TGCGCCAGTACCCCGGGATCTAATGAAAAACTGTTTTTT

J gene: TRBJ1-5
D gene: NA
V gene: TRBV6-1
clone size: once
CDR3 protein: CASSDNSGNQPQHF
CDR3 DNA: TGTGCCAGCAGTGATAACTCAGGGAATCAGCCCCAGCATTTT

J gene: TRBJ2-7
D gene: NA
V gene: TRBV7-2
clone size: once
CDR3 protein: CASSQAVYEQYF
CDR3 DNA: TGTGCCAGCAGCCAAGCCGTTTACGAGCAGTACTTC

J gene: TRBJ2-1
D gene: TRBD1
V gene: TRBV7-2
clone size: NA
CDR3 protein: CASSPHPDRGNEQFF
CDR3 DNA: TGTGCCAGCAGCCCCCACCCTGACAGGGGTAATGAGCAGTTCTTC

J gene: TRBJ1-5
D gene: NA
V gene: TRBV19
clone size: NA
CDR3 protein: CASAGGQGSNQPQHF
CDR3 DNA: TGTGCCAGTGCCGGGGGGCAGGGAAGCAATCAGCCCCAGCATTTT

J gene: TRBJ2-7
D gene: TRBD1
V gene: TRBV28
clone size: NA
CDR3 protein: CASRTGTGDEQYF
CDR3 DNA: TGTGCCAGCAGGACGGGGACAGGGGACGAGCAGTACTTC

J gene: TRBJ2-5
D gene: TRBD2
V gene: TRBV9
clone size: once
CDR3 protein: CASSVDGGGAPETQYF
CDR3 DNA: TGTGCCAGCAGCGTAGATGGCGGGGGGGCCCCAGAGACCCAGTACTTC

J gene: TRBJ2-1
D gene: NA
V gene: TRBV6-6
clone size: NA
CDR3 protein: CASSQGLSSYNEQFF
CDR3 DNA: TGTGCCAGCAGTCAGGGACTGAGCTCCTACAATGAGCAGTTCTTC

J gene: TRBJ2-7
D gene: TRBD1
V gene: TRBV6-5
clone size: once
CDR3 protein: CASSYFPGGVGEQYF
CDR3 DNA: TGTGCCAGCAGTTACTTTCCAGGGGGAGTTGGGGAGCAGTACTTC

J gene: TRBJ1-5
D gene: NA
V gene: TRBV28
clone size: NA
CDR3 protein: CASLPWGSNQPQHF
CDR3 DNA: TGTGCCAGCTTACCTTGGGGCAGCAATCAGCCCCAGCATTTT

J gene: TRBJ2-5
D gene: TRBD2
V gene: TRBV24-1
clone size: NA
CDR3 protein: CATSLAGEETQYF
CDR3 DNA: TGTGCCACCAGCCTAGCGGGAGAAGAGACCCAGTACTTC

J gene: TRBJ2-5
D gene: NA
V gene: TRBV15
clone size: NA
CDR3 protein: CATSRDNFPLGPPGKQETQYF
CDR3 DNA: TGTGCCACCAGCAGAGATAATTTCCCCCTCGGGCCTCCGGGAAAACAAGAGACCCAGTACTTC

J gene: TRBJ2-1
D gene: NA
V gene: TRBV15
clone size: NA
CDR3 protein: CATSRDGQVNEQFF
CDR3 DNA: TGTGCCACCAGCAGAGACGGCCAGGTCAATGAGCAGTTCTTC

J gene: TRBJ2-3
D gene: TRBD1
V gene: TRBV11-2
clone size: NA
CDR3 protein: CASSSTQLRTGSIDTQYF
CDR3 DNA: TGTGCCAGCAGCTCAACCCAACTAAGGACAGGGTCGATAGATACGCAGTATTTT

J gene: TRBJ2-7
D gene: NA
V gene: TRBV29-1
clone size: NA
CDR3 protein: CSVERRGGVPYEQYF
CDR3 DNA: TGCAGCGTTGAAAGAAGGGGAGGTGTACCCTACGAGCAGTACTTC

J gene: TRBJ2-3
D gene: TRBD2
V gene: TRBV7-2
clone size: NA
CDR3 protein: CASSLAAGGADTQYF
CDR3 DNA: TGTGCCAGCAGCTTAGCAGCGGGGGGTGCGGATACGCAGTATTTT

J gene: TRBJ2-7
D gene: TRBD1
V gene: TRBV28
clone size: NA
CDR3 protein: CASSTRDRDEQYF
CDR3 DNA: TGTGCCAGCAGTACAAGGGACAGGGACGAGCAGTACTTC

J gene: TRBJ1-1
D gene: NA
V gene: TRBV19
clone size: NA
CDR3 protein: CASSTTHGGVGGTEAFF
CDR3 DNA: TGTGCCAGTAGTACCACCCACGGCGGGGTAGGAGGCACTGAAGCTTTCTTT

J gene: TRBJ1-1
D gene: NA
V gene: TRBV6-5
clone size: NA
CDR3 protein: CALRQARRTEAFF
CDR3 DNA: TGTGCCCTACGACAGGCGAGGAGGACTGAAGCTTTCTTT

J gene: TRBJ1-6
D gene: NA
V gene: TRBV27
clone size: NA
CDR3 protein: CASSLSPGSHNSPLHF
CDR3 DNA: TGTGCCAGCAGTTTATCGCCCGGGTCCCATAATTCACCCCTCCACTTT

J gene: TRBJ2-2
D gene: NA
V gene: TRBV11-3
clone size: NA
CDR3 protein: CASSQPDIGELFF
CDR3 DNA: TGTGCCAGCAGCCAACCCGACATTGGGGAGCTGTTTTTT

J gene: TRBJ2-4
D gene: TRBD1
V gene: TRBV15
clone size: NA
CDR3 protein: CATSTQGAGDIQYF
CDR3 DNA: TGTGCCACCAGCACCCAGGGGGCAGGGGACATTCAGTACTTC

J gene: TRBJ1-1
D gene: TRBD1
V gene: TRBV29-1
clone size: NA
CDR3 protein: CSVHRGLTEAFF
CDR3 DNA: TGCAGCGTTCACAGGGGGCTCACTGAAGCTTTCTTT

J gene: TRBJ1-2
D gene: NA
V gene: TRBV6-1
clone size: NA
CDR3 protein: CASSESGVYGYTF
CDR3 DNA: TGTGCCAGCAGTGAATCGGGGGTCTATGGCTACACCTTC

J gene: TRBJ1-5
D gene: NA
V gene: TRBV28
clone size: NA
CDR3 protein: CASSEGNQPQHF
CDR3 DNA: TGTGCCAGCTCGGAGGGCAATCAGCCCCAGCATTTT

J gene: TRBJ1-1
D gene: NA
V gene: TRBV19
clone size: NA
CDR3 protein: CASSPRQDPTEAFF
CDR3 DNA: TGTGCCAGTAGTCCCCGACAGGATCCGACGGAAGCTTTCTTT

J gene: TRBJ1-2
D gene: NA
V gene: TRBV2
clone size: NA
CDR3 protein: CASSGRQTNYGYTF
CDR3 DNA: TGTGCCAGCAGTGGCCGACAGACGAACTATGGCTACACCTTC

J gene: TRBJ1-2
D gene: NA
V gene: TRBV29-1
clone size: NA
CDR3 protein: CSVEVGEQGGYTF
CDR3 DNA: TGCAGCGTTGAAGTGGGGGAACAGGGTGGCTACACCTTC

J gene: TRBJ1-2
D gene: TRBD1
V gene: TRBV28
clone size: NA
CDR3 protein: CASSLTGDRRGYTF
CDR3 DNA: TGTGCCAGCAGTTTAACAGGGGACAGGCGTGGCTACACCTTC

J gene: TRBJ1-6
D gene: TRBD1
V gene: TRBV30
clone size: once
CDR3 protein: CASGQGYNSPLHF
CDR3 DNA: TGTGCCAGCGGACAGGGATATAATTCACCCCTCCACTTT

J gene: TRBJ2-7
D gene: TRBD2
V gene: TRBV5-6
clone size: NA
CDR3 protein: CASNTFFGLAGSYEQYF
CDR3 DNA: TGTGCCAGCAACACGTTTTTCGGGCTAGCGGGGAGTTACGAGCAGTACTTC

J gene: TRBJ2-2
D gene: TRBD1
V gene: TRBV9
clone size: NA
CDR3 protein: CASSIDLGTANTGELFF
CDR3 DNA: TGTGCCAGCAGCATCGATCTCGGGACAGCGAACACCGGGGAGCTGTTTTTT

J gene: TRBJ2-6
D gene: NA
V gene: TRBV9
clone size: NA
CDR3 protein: CASGADNSGANVLTF
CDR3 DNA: TGTGCCAGCGGGGCAGACAACTCTGGGGCCAACGTCCTGACTTTC

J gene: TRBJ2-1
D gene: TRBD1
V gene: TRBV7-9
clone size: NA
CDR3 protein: CASSRWGGQGASEQFF
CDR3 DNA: TGTGCCAGCAGCCGCTGGGGGGGACAGGGGGCGTCAGAGCAGTTCTTC

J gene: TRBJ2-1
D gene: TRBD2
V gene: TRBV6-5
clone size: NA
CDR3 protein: CASSSGRGDEQFF
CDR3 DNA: TGTGCCAGCAGTAGCGGGAGGGGCGATGAGCAGTTCTTC

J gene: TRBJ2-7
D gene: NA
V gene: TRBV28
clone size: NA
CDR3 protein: CASSSGGPTYEQYF
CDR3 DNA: TGTGCCAGCAGTTCCGGCGGGCCAACCTACGAGCAGTACTTC

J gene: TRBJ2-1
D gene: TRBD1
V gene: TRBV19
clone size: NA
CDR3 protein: CASNFEQGARGEQFF
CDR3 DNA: TGTGCCAGTAATTTTGAGCAGGGGGCACGAGGTGAGCAGTTCTTC

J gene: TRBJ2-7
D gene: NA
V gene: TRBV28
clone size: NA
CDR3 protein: CASSAGQRTNSYEQYF
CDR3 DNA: TGTGCCAGCAGTGCGGGACAGAGAACGAACTCCTACGAGCAGTACTTC

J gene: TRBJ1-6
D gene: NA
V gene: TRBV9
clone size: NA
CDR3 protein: CASSVEAASPLHF
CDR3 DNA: TGTGCCAGCAGCGTAGAGGCGGCTTCACCCCTCCACTTT